This T cell receptor beta chain was profiled in a study of T cells after yellow fever vaccination. General study results and limits: Booster sampling recovered most clones from primary vaccination (around 97% CD4, approximately 90% CD8). The CD4 compartment and the CD8 compartment contained a small share of clonotypes in common. Bulk-population clonotypes that are abundant could appear as contaminants in FACS-sorted repertoires.

With regard to this clonotype: Its antigen is not known.

UMIs and a universal primer site were added when TCR cDNA was made by 5'RACE template switching. TCRdb analysed the 5' RACE reads with MiXCR anew, one entry per CDR3 protein. The sample lists hundreds of thousands of distinct CDR3 sequences; just over 20% were seen once. V gave up 3 bases and J gave up 4 bases, with 7 bases separating them. Germline-derived CDR1 and CDR2 are SNHLY and FYNNEI. The CDR3 loop spans 13 amino acids. The chain employs TRBV2 and TRBJ2-1; D is uncertain. The clonotype comes from a young man who received the YFV17D yellow fever vaccine. The input for sequencing was PBMCs, taken 21 days after the first yellow fever vaccination. The CDR3 DNA sequence: TGTGCCAGCAGTGACGCGCGGTACAATGAGCAGTTCTTC. Translating gives CASSDARYNEQFF.